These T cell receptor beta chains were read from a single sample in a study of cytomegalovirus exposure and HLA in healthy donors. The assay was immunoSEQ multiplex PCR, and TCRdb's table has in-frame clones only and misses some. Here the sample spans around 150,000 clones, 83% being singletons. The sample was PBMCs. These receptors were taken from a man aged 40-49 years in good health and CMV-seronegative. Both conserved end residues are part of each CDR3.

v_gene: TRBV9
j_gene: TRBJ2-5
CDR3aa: CASSPALMPGRQETQYF

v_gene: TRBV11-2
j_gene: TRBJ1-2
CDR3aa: CASSLTSVNGYTF

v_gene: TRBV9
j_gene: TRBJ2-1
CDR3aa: CASSVSGYNEQFF

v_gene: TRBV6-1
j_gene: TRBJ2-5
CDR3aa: CASSEGGPETQYF

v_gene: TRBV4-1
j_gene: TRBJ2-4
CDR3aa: CASSLDREQNIQYF

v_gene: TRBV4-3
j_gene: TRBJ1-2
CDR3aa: CASSHSTGVNGYTF

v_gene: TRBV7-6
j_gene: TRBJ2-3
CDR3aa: CASSSPGLAGGPRGDTQYF

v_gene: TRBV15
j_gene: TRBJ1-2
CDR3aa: CATSRGRQGGYTF

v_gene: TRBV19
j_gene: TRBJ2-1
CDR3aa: CASTGLAGDNEQFF

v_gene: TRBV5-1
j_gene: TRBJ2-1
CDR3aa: CASSFPTGGRQGSYNEQFF